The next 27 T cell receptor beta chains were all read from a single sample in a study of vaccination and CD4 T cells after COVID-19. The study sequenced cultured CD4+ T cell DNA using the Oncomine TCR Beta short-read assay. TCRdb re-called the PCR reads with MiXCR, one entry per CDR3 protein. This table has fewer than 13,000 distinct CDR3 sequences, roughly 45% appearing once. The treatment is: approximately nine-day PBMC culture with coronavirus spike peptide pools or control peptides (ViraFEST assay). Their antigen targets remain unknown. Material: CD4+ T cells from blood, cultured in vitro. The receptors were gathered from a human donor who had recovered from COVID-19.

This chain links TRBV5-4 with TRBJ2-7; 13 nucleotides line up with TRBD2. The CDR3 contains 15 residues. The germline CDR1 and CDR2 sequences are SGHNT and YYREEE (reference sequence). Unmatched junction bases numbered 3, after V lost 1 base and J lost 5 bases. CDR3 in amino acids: CASSLTSGGENEQYF. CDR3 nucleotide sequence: TGTGCCAGCAGCTTGACTAGCGGGGGGGAGAACGAGCAGTACTTC.

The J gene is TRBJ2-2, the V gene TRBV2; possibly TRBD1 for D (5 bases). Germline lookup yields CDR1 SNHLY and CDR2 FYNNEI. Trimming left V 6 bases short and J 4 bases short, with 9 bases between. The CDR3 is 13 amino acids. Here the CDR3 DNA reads TGTGCCAGCAGCAACACAGGCACCGGGGAGCTGTTTTTT. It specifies CASSNTGTGELFF.

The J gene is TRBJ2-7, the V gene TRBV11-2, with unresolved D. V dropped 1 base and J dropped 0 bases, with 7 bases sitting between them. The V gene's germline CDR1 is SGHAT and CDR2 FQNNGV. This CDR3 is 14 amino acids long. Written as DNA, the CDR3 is TGTGCCAGCAGCTTAGCGGGCCTCTCCTACGAGCAGTACTTC. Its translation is CASSLAGLSYEQYF.

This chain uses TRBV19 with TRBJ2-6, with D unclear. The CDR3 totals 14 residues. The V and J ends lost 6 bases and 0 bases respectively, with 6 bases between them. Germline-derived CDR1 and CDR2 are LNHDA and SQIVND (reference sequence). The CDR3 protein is CASRHFSGANVLTF. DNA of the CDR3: TGTGCCAGTAGACACTTCTCTGGGGCCAACGTCCTGACTTTC.

Written as DNA, the CDR3 is TGTGCCAGCATAGGCGGTCTTATTACCGAAGCTTTCTTT. Translating it yields CASIGGLITEAFF. The rearrangement uses TRBV6-1 and TRBJ1-1; unclear D gene. CDR3 size: 13 residues. CDR1 MNHNS and CDR2 SASEGT come from the germline V gene. Trimming cost V 7 bases and J 8 bases, with 17 bases left between them.

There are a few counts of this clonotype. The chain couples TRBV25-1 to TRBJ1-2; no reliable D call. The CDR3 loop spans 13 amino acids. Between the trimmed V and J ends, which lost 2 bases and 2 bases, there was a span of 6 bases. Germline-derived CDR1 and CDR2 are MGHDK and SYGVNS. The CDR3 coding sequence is TGTGCCAGCAGTGAACGCGGAAACTATGGCTACACCTTC. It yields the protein CASSERGNYGYTF.

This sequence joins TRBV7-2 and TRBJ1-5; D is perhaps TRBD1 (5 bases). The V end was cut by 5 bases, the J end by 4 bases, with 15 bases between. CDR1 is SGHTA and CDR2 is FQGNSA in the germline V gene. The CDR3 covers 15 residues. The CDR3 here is CASSPAGGENQPQHF. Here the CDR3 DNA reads TGTGCCAGCAGCCCGGCCGGGGGGGAGAATCAGCCCCAGCATTTT.

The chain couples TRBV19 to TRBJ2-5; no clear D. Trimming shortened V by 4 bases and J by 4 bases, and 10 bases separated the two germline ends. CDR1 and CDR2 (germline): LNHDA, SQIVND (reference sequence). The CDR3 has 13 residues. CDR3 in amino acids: CASSTHRLETQYF. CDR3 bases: TGTGCCAGTAGTACCCATCGGTTAGAGACCCAGTACTTC.

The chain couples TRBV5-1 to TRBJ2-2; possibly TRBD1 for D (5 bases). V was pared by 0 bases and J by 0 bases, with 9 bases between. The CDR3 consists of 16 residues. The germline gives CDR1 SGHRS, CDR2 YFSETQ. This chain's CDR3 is CASSLAGQANTGELFF. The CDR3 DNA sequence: TGCGCCAGCAGCTTGGCCGGACAAGCGAACACCGGGGAGCTGTTTTTT. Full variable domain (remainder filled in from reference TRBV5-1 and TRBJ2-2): KAGVTQTPRYLIKTRGQQVTLSCSPISGHRSVSWYQQTPGQGLQFLFEYFSETQRNKGNFPGRFSGRQFSNSRSEMNVSTLELGDSALYLCASSLAGQANTGELFFGEGSRLTVL.

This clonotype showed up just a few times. CDR3 loop: CASSFGTGGNYGYTF. Here the CDR3 DNA reads TGTGCCAGCAGTTTTGGGACAGGGGGAAACTATGGCTACACCTTC. The chain is built from TRBV27 and TRBJ1-2, with 11 nucleotides matching TRBD1. The trim removed 3 bases at V and 2 bases at J, leaving 2 bases unmatched. CDR3 length equals 15 residues. Per germline, CDR1 MNHEY and CDR2 SMNVEV (reference sequence).

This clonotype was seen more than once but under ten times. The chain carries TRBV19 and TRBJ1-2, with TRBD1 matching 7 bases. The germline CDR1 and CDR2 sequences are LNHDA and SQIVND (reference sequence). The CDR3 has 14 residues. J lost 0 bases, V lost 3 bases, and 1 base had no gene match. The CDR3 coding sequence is TGTGCCAGTAGTATTGGGACAGCTAACTATGGCTACACCTTC. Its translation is CASSIGTANYGYTF.

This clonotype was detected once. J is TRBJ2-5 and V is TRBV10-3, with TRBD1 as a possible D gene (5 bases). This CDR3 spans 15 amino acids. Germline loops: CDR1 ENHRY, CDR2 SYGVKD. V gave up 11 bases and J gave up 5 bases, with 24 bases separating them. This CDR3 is CAGAPGQTNGETQYF. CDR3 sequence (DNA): TGTGCCGGGGCCCCGGGTCAGACCAACGGGGAGACCCAGTACTTC.

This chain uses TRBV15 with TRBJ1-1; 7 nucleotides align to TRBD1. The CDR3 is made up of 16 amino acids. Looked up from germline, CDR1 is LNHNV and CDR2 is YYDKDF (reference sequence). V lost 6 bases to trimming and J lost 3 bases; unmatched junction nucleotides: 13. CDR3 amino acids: CATRESRGYWYTEAFF. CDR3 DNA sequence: TGTGCCACCAGAGAGAGCAGGGGGTATTGGTACACTGAAGCTTTCTTT. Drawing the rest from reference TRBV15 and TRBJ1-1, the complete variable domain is DAMVIQNPRYQVTQFGKPVTLSCSQTLNHNVMYWYQQKSSQAPKLLFHYYDKDFNNEADTPDNFQSRRPNTSFCFLDIRSPGLGDTAMYLCATRESRGYWYTEAFFGQGTRLTVV.

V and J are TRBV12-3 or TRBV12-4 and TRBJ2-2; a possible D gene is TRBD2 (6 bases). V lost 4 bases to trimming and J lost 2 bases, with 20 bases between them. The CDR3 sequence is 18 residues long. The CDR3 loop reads CASSYRGWGTDNTGELFF. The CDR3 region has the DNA TGTGCCAGCAGTTATCGGGGGTGGGGGACGGACAACACCGGGGAGCTGTTTTTT.

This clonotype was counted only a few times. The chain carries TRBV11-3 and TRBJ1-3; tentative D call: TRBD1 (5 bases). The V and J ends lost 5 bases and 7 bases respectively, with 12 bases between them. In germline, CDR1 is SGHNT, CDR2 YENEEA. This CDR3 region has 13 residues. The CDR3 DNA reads TGTGCCAGCAGCCCCAGGGACGTCAACACCATATATTTT. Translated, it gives CASSPRDVNTIYF.

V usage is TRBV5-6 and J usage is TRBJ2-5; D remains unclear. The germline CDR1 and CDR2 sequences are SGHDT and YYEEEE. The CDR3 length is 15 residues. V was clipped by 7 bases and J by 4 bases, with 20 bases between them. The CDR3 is CASSAPGLQRETQYF. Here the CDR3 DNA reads TGTGCCAGCTCCGCGCCCGGTCTCCAACGAGAGACCCAGTACTTC.

The CDR3 sequence: CSAKQAQGGTDTQYF. The CDR3 nucleotides are TGCAGTGCGAAGCAGGCACAGGGAGGCACAGATACGCAGTATTTT. The J gene is TRBJ2-3, the V gene TRBV20-1; weak D call: TRBD1 (6 bases). The CDR3 is 15 residues long. Germline V lookup: CDR1 DFQATT, CDR2 SNEGSKA (reference sequence). The V end lost 6 bases, the J end lost 1 base, and 17 bases lay between the germline ends.

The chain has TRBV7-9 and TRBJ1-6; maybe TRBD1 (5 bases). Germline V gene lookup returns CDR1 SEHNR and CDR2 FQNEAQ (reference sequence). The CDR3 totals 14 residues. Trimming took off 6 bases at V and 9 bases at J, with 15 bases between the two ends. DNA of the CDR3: TGTGCCAGCAGTTTCGGGACGCAGAGTTCACCCCTCCACTTT. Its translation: CASSFGTQSSPLHF. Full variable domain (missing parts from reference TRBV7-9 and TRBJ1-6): DTGVSQNPRHKITKRGQNVTFRCDPISEHNRLYWYRQTLGQGPEFLTYFQNEAQLEKSRLLSDRFSAERPKGSFSTLEIQRTEQGDSAMYLCASSFGTQSSPLHFGNGTRLTVT.

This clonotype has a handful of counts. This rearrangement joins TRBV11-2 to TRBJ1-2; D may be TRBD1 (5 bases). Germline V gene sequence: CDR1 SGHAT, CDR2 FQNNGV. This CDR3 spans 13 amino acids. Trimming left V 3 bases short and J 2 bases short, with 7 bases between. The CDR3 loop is CASSFWGNYGYTF. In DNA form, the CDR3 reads TGTGCCAGCAGCTTTTGGGGGAACTATGGCTACACCTTC.

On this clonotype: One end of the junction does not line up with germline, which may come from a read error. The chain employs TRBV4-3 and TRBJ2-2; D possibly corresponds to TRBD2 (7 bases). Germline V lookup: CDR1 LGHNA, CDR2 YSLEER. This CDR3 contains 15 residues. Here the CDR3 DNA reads TGTGCCAGCAGCCTTTCGGGGGGCCACACCGGGGAGCTGTTTTTT. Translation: CASSLSGGHTGELFF.

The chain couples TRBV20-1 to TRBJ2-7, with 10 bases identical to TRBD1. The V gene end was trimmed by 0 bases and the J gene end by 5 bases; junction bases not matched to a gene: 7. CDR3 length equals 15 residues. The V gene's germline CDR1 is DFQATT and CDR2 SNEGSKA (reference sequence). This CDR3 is CSARDRDRGFDEQYF. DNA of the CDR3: TGCAGTGCTAGAGATCGGGACAGGGGTTTCGACGAGCAGTACTTC.

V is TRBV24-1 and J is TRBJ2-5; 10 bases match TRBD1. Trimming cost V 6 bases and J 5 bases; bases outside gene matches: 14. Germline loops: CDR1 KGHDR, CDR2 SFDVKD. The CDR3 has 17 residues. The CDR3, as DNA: TGTGCCACCAGTCCCCCGGACAGGGGGAATAGGGGGGAGACCCAGTACTTC. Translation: CATSPPDRGNRGETQYF.

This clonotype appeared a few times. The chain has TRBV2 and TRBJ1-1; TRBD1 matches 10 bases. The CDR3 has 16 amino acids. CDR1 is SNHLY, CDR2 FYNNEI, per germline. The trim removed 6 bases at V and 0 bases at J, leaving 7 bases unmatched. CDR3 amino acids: CASRATGGRVNTEAFF. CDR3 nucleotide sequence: TGTGCCAGCAGGGCGACAGGGGGCAGGGTGAACACTGAAGCTTTCTTT.

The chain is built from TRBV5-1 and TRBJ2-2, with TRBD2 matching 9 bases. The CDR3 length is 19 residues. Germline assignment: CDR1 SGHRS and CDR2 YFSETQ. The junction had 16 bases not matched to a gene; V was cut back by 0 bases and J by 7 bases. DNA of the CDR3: TGCGCCAGCAGCTTGGGACAGACGAGCAGCGGGGGGCGGAGCGGGGAGCTGTTTTTT. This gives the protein CASSLGQTSSGGRSGELFF. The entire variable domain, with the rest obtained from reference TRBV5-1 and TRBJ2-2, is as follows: KAGVTQTPRYLIKTRGQQVTLSCSPISGHRSVSWYQQTPGQGLQFLFEYFSETQRNKGNFPGRFSGRQFSNSRSEMNVSTLELGDSALYLCASSLGQTSSGGRSGELFFGEGSRLTVL.

The CDR3 region is CASSLQAGPTKETQYF. The CDR3, as DNA: TGTGCCAGCAGCTTACAAGCGGGCCCCACTAAAGAGACCCAGTACTTC. The rearrangement links TRBV7-9 to TRBJ2-5; the D gene is possibly TRBD2 (6 bases). This CDR3 has 16 amino acids. Trimming removed 2 bases at V and 3 bases at J, with 16 bases between. In germline, CDR1 is SEHNR, CDR2 FQNEAQ (reference sequence).

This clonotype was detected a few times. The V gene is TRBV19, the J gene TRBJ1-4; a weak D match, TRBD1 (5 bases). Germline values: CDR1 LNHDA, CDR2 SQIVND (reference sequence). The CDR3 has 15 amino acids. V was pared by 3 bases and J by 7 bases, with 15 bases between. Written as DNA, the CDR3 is TGTGCCAGTAGTATTGGGAGCGCCGGGGGTGAAAAACTGTTTTTT. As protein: CASSIGSAGGEKLFF.

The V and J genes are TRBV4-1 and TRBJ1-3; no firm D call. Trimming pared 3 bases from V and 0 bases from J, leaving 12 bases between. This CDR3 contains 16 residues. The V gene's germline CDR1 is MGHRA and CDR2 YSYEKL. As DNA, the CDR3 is TGCGCCAGCAGCCAGCAGGACTTGAGCTCTGGAAACACCATATATTTT. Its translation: CASSQQDLSSGNTIYF.